A single T cell receptor beta chain is shown here with its context. Its antigen is unknown. These data belong to a study of graft-versus-host responses after intestinal transplantation. Study-wide background: Recipients underwent multivisceral, liver-intestinal, or isolated intestinal transplants.

V was trimmed by 0 bases and J by 10 bases, leaving 12 bases between them. Germline assignment: CDR1 MNHEY and CDR2 SMNVEV (reference sequence). There are 13 residues in the CDR3. Overall study results and limits: The recipient marrow held GvH clones, and some of them showed up first in ileum or blood.

TCRdb's table, derived via immunoSEQ multiplex PCR, lists solely in-frame clones and lacks some. In the table there are around 100,000 clones, roughly 89% of which are singletons. The chain carries TRBV27 and TRBJ1-1; D is perhaps TRBD1 (5 bases). The sample here was unstimulated CD4+ T cells sorted from spleen or lymph node cells, taken before transplant. This receptor was obtained from a human donor who was the organ donor for an intestinal transplant. In DNA, the CDR3 is TGTGCCAGCAGTTTATCCCGACAGACGGGAGCTTTCTTT. Translated, it gives CASSLSRQTGAFF.